The 19 T cell receptor beta chains below come from one sample, sequenced in a study of T cell responses to AZD1222 COVID-19 vaccine. Profiled with immunoSEQ multiplex PCR; TCRdb holds only in-frame clones, not every one. The data contain 110,000 or so clones, about nine tenths of them singletons. The starting material was peripheral blood, obtained 28 days after the second AZD1222 dose. These receptors all stem from an adult who received the AZD1222 COVID-19 vaccine.

The chain couples TRBV4-3 to TRBJ1-1; no definite D call. This CDR3 is 14 amino acids long. The germline V and J ends were trimmed by 0 bases and 1 base, with 6 bases remaining between them. CDR1 LGHNA and CDR2 YSLEER come from the germline V gene. In nucleotides, the CDR3 is TGCGCCAGCAGCCAAGAAAGTCGGAACACTGAAGCTTTCTTT. Residues: CASSQESRNTEAFF.

This chain links TRBV25-1 with TRBJ2-2, with D unresolved. V gave up 3 bases and J gave up 1 base, with 0 bases separating them. From germline, CDR1 is MGHDK and CDR2 SYGVNS. The CDR3 is 12 residues long. CDR3 coding DNA: TGTGCCAGCAGTGAGAACACCGGGGAGCTGTTTTTT. Amino acids: CASSENTGELFF.

This chain links TRBV2 with TRBJ2-3, with 8 bases lining up with TRBD2. Germline CDR1 SNHLY, CDR2 FYNNEI. V was clipped by 6 bases and J by 5 bases; unmatched bases: 7. The CDR3 sequence is 14 residues long. CDR3 sequence: CASSPGRGGDTQYF. CDR3 nucleotide sequence: TGTGCCAGCAGCCCGGGACGGGGGGGAGATACGCAGTATTTT.

In this sample, this clone turned up once. This chain links TRBV5-4 with TRBJ1-1; D unresolved. There are 13 residues in the CDR3. Germline assignment: CDR1 SGHNT and CDR2 YYREEE (reference sequence). Trimming left V 0 bases short and J 4 bases short, with 7 bases between. The CDR3 nucleotides read TGTGCCAGCAGCTTGGGGGCCTCCACTGAAGCTTTCTTT. Translating gives CASSLGASTEAFF.

The V gene is TRBV12-3 or TRBV12-4, the J gene TRBJ1-6, with unresolved D. The CDR3 length is 13 residues. Trimming took off 2 bases at V and 9 bases at J, with 8 bases between the two ends. The CDR3: CASSLWSGSPLHF. The CDR3 coding sequence is TGTGCCAGCAGTTTATGGTCGGGTTCACCCCTCCACTTT.

This rearrangement joins TRBV5-6 to TRBJ1-6; 8 positions match TRBD1. The CDR3 contains 14 residues. The V gene end was trimmed by 4 bases and the J gene end by 14 bases; junction bases not matched to a gene: 11. The germline gives CDR1 SGHDT, CDR2 YYEEEE. This CDR3 reads CASSDGTGPWSLHF. The CDR3 DNA is TGTGCCAGCAGCGATGGGACAGGTCCTTGGTCCCTCCACTTT.

The V and J genes are TRBV6-2 or TRBV6-3 and TRBJ2-3; TRBD2 aligns across 8 bases. Losses at the gene ends were 5 bases for V and 4 bases for J; bases not matched to a gene: 14. CDR1 and CDR2 (germline): MNHEY, SVGEGT. The CDR3 contains 17 residues. CDR3 sequence (DNA): TGTGCCAGCAGTGCCCTCCTGGGAGCGGGGGCCCCAGATACGCAGTATTTT. Translation: CASSALLGAGAPDTQYF.

This rearrangement joins TRBV7-8 to TRBJ1-4; a weak D match, TRBD1 (5 bases). In germline, CDR1 is SGHVS, CDR2 FQNEAQ. The CDR3 has 14 amino acids. V lost 3 bases and J 8 bases, leaving 13 bases between the germline ends. The CDR3 here is CASSLGQGGEKLFF. Here the CDR3 DNA reads TGTGCCAGCAGCTTGGGGCAGGGCGGCGAAAAACTGTTTTTT. Looking up the rest from reference TRBV7-8 and TRBJ1-4 gives the full variable domain: GAGVSQSPRYKVAKRGQDVALRCDPISGHVSLFWYQQALGQGPEFLTYFQNEAQLDKSGLPSDRFFAERPEGSVSTLKIQRTQQEDSAVYLCASSLGQGGEKLFFGSGTQLSVL.

The chain employs TRBV27 and TRBJ1-4; TRBD1 matches 7 bases. There are 14 residues in the CDR3. After removal of 2 bases from V and 8 bases from J, the junction contained 5 bases not matched to a gene. Per germline, CDR1 MNHEY and CDR2 SMNVEV (reference sequence). The CDR3 DNA is TGTGCCAGCAGTTTACCAGGGGGATACGAAAAACTGTTTTTT. The encoded protein is CASSLPGGYEKLFF. The full variable domain, in which reference TRBV27 and TRBJ1-4 provide the parts outside the CDR3, is EAQVTQNPRYLITVTGKKLTVTCSQNMNHEYMSWYRQDPGLGLRQIYYSMNVEVTDKGDVPEGYKVSRKEKRNFPLILESPSPNQTSLYFCASSLPGGYEKLFFGSGTQLSVL.

J is TRBJ2-7 and V is TRBV18; no firm D call. V lost 5 bases and J lost 6, with 14 bases in between. The CDR3 loop spans 13 amino acids. Germline V gene sequence: CDR1 KGHSH, CDR2 LQKENI. The CDR3 spells CASSSDHNGEQYF. CDR3 bases: TGTGCCAGCTCATCTGACCACAACGGCGAGCAGTACTTC.

The chain carries TRBV5-6 and TRBJ1-1, with 7 bases aligning to TRBD1. With 1 base clipped from V and 7 bases from J, the junction kept 4 bases outside the gene matches. The CDR3 totals 13 residues. Germline lookup yields CDR1 SGHDT and CDR2 YYEEEE. DNA for the CDR3: TGTGCCAGCAGCTTGCCAGGGGGTATTGAAGCTTTCTTT. It translates to CASSLPGGIEAFF.

This chain links TRBV6-2 or TRBV6-3 with TRBJ1-6, with a possible D match to TRBD1 (6 bases). V was trimmed by 0 bases and J by 7 bases, leaving 13 bases between them. CDR3 length: 16 amino acids. CDR1 is MNHEY and CDR2 is SVGEGT in the germline V gene. The CDR3 DNA follows: TGTGCCAGCAGTTACTCCCAGGGGTTTTCGAATTCACCCCTCCACTTT. Amino acids: CASSYSQGFSNSPLHF.

The chain recombines TRBV7-2 with TRBJ2-3, with D unclear. The germline V and J ends were trimmed by 1 base and 3 bases, with 5 bases remaining between them. Germline CDR1 SGHTA, CDR2 FQGNSA. This CDR3 is built from 13 residues. The CDR3 DNA reads as TGTGCCAGCAGCTTAGACAGAACAGATACGCAGTATTTT. Its protein is CASSLDRTDTQYF. Complete variable domain (other parts from reference TRBV7-2 and TRBJ2-3): GAGVSQSPSNKVTEKGKDVELRCDPISGHTALYWYRQSLGQGLEFLIYFQGNSAPDKSGLPSDRFSAERTGGSVSTLTIQRTQQEDSAVYLCASSLDRTDTQYFGPGTRLTVL.

The chain is built from TRBV7-2 and TRBJ2-5; TRBD1 matches 7 bases. CDR1 is SGHTA, CDR2 FQGNSA, per germline. The CDR3 runs 17 residues. The junction had 12 bases not matched to a gene; V was cut back by 5 bases and J by 0 bases. CDR3 nucleotides: TGTGCCAGCAGCATAACTTCCGGGACAGCGTACCAAGAGACCCAGTACTTC. Encoded protein: CASSITSGTAYQETQYF.

This chain joins TRBV5-1 and TRBJ1-1, with D possibly TRBD1 on 6 matching bases. The CDR3 extends over 15 amino acids. Germline-derived CDR1 and CDR2 are SGHRS and YFSETQ. Trimming removed 4 bases from V and 3 bases from J, with 16 bases in between. The CDR3 DNA follows: TGCGCCAGCAGCCCGGGGGGGCGATCGGACACTGAAGCTTTCTTT. It is translated as CASSPGGRSDTEAFF.

J is TRBJ1-2 and V is TRBV9, with TRBD1 matching over 7 bases. Per the germline V gene, CDR1 is SGDLS and CDR2 is YYNGEE. Unmatched junction bases numbered 5, after V lost 0 bases and J lost 6 bases. CDR3 length: 14 residues. CDR3 residues: CASSVETGTHGYTF. In DNA form, the CDR3 reads TGTGCCAGCAGCGTAGAGACAGGGACCCATGGCTACACCTTC. The whole variable domain, filled in from reference TRBV9 and TRBJ1-2, reads DSGVTQTPKHLITATGQRVTLRCSPRSGDLSVYWYQQSLDQGLQFLIQYYNGEERAKGNILERFSAQQFPDLHSELNLSSLELGDSALYFCASSVETGTHGYTFGSGTRLTVV.

The chain recombines TRBV7-6 with TRBJ2-7; D not resolved. V was cut by 4 bases and J by 4 bases, with 11 bases left in between. The CDR3 runs 13 residues. Germline CDR1 reads SGHVS; CDR2 reads FNYEAQ. This chain's CDR3 is CASSSNPGYEQYF. The CDR3, as DNA: TGTGCCAGCAGCTCTAACCCGGGTTACGAGCAGTACTTC.

This chain joins TRBV5-5 and TRBJ2-5; the D call may be TRBD1 or TRBD2 (5 bases each). V gave up 4 bases and J gave up 5 bases, with 15 bases separating them. Germline V gene sequence: CDR1 SGHKS, CDR2 YYEKEE (reference sequence). The CDR3 consists of 14 residues. CDR3 DNA sequence: TGTGCCAGCAGCCTGCAGTCGGGGCCGGAGACCCAGTACTTC. This encodes CASSLQSGPETQYF.

DNA of the CDR3: TGCGCCAGCAGCTGGACTAGCTCGGATTCCTACAATGAGCAGTTCTTC. This codes for CASSWTSSDSYNEQFF. The gene calls are TRBV5-1 and TRBJ2-1; 8 nucleotides agree with TRBD2. The CDR3 loop spans 16 amino acids. Germline CDR1 is SGHRS and CDR2 is YFSETQ. With V trimmed by 3 bases and J by 1 base, 6 bases remained unmatched.